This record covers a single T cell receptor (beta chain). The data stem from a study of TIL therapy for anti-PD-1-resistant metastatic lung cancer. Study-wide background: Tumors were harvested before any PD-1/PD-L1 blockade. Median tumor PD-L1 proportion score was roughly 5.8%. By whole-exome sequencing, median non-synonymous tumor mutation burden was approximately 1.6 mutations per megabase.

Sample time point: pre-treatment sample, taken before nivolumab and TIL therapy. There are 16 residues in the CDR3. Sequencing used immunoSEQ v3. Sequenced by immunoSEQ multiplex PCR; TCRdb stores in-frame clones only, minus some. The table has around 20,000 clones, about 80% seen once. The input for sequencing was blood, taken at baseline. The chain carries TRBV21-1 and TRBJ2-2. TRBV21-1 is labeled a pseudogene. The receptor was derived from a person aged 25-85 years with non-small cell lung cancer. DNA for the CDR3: TGTGCCAGCAGCAAAGACAGACTGGGGAACACCGGGGAGCTGTTTTTT. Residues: CASSKDRLGNTGELFF.